The present entry profiles one T cell receptor beta chain with its context. The V gene's germline CDR1 is SGHTA and CDR2 FQGNSA. J lost 3 bases, V lost 11 bases, and 11 bases had no gene match. The CDR3 has 14 residues. This specimen belongs to a study of T cells after yellow fever vaccination. As for the study in general: Fractions containing few cells were prepared with SMART-Seq v4 Ultra Low Input.

A single record per CDR3 protein comes from TCRdb applying MiXCR to the 5' RACE reads. This sample has hundreds of thousands of distinct CDR3 sequences, with about 5% found just once. Sequenced here: CD4+ T cells sorted from PBMCs, sampled on the day of the yellow fever booster vaccination. The source of this sequence is a man in his late teens or twenties who received the YFV17D yellow fever vaccine. The V and J genes are TRBV7-2 and TRBJ2-7; 9 bases map to TRBD1. The CDR3 coding sequence is TGTGCCTCGTCCCGGGACAGGGACGACTACGAGCAGTACTTC. Its protein product is CASSRDRDDYEQYF.